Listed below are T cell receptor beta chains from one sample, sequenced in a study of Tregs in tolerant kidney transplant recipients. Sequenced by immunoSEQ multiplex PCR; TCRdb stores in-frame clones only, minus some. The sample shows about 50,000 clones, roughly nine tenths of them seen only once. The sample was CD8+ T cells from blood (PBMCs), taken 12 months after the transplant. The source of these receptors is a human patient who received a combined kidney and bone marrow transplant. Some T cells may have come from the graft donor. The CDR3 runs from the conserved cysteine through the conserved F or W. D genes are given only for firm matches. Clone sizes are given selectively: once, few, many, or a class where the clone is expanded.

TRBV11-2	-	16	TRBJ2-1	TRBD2	TGTGCCAGCAGCCCAAAACCGGGACTAGCGGGGCATGAGCAGTTCTTC	CASSPKPGLAGHEQFF
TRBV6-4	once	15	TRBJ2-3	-	TGTGCCAGCGCCGCGACAGGGGAGGGGACAGATACGCAGTATTTT	CASAATGEGTDTQYF
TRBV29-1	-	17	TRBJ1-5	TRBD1	TGCAGCGTTGGGGTAAGGGACAGGGGGCGCGAGGGGCAGCCCCAGCATTTT	CSVGVRDRGREGQPQHF
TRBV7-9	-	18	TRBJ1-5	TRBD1	TGTGCCAGCAGCTTAGGGACACAACCGACAGGGGCCGGGCAGCCCCAGCATTTT	CASSLGTQPTGAGQPQHF
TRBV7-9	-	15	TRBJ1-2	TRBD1	TGTGCCAGCAGCTTAGAGTGGCAGGGGGGCGATGGCTACACCTTC	CASSLEWQGGDGYTF
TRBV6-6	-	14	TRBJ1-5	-	TGTGCCAGCAGCTATACACGGGGCAATCAGCCCCAGCATTTT	CASSYTRGNQPQHF
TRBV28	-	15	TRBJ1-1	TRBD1	TGTGCCAGCAGTTTAGATGGGTCAGGGGGCCTTGAAGCTTTCTTT	CASSLDGSGGLEAFF
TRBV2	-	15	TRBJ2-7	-	TGTGCCAGCAGTGAAAAACAGGGATATTCCTACGAGCAGTACTTC	CASSEKQGYSYEQYF
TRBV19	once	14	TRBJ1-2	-	TGTGCCAGTAGTATAGATGGCAACCCCTATGGCTACACCTTC	CASSIDGNPYGYTF
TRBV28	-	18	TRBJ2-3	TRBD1	TGTGCCAGCAGTCTAAATCGGGGTGTAGGGGGCTTCTCAGAAACGCAGTATTTT	CASSLNRGVGGFSETQYF
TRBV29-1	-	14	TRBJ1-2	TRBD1	TGCAGCGCCTTGACAGGGGAGAGGATCTATGGCTACACCTTC	CSALTGERIYGYTF
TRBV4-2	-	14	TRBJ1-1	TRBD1	TGTGCCAGCAGCCAGCCGACCGGGACAGAGGAAGCTTTCTTT	CASSQPTGTEEAFF
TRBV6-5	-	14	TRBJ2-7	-	TGTGCCAGCAGTATATCTAGCGACTCCTACGAGCAGTACTTC	CASSISSDSYEQYF
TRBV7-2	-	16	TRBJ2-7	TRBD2	TGTGCCAGCAGCTTACTCGGACTAGCGGGAGGCTACGAGCAGTACTTC	CASSLLGLAGGYEQYF